What follows describes a single T cell receptor (beta chain). This entry belongs to a study of blood T cell repertoires in COVID-19. Study-level background: COVID-19 samples collected from the United States, Italy and Spain covered acute and convalescent phases. PBMCs, B-cell-depleted T cells, or T cells provided the cDNA or gDNA that made up the material.

Source study methods: For nucleated cells, counts were estimated from reference gene primer amplification. Sequencing used immunoSEQ multiplex PCR; TCRdb keeps in-frame clones, though not all of them. From that table come the V and J calls and clone size; the DNA was used to work out D and trimming. The table records 300,000 or so clones, about 87% of them present only once. Germline-derived CDR1 and CDR2 are KGHDR and SFDVKD. V was clipped by 9 bases and J by 4 bases; unmatched bases: 9. The length of the CDR3 is 14 residues. Sequencing input: peripheral blood. The chain links TRBV24-1 to TRBJ2-3, with 7 bases identical to TRBD2. The origin of this receptor is a woman in her thirties or forties with acute or convalescent COVID-19. The CDR3 DNA reads TGTGCCACCTCCCTTCGGGGGGATGCAGATACGCAGTATTTT. This codes for CATSLRGDADTQYF.